The 22 T cell receptor beta chains reported below all come from one sample, sequenced in a study of shared T cell receptors in the human thymus. Sequencing used immunoSEQ multiplex PCR; TCRdb keeps in-frame clones, though not all of them. The sample records more than 550,000 clones, over 75% being singletons. This same sample was also taken into another study, of human thymus T cells.

Sample: thymocytes. These receptors all come from a boy under two years old with a congenital heart defect.

V usage is TRBV4-3 and J usage is TRBJ1-5, with D perhaps TRBD1 (5 bases). This CDR3 spans 14 amino acids. In germline, CDR1 is LGHNA, CDR2 YSLEER. Between the trimmed V and J ends, which lost 4 bases and 7 bases, there was a span of 14 bases. Written as DNA, the CDR3 is TGCGCCAGCAGCCTTTGGTGGGGGAGGCAGCCCCAGCATTTT. Translated, it gives CASSLWWGRQPQHF.

The V and J genes are TRBV5-4 and TRBJ2-4, with D tentatively TRBD2 (5 bases). The CDR3 is made up of 15 amino acids. CDR1 is SGHNT, CDR2 YYREEE, per germline (reference sequence). V was clipped by 0 bases and J by 15 bases, with 22 bases between them. CDR3 bases: TGTGCCAGCAGCTTGGTGGACTCCCCAAATCTGACACCGTACTTC. Amino acid sequence: CASSLVDSPNLTPYF.

V usage is TRBV23-1 and J usage is TRBJ1-2, with D unclear. TRBV23-1 is recorded as an ORF, its role being uncertain. The CDR3 is 14 residues long. V gave up 4 bases and J gave up 4 bases, with 13 bases separating them. The CDR3 DNA reads TGCGCCAGCAGTCCCTACAGCTTTGCCTATGGCTACACCTTC. Translated, it gives CASSPYSFAYGYTF.

The chain has TRBV4-3 and TRBJ2-1; 11 bases fit TRBD2. Germline-derived CDR1 and CDR2 are LGHNA and YSLEER. V lost 1 base to trimming and J lost 7 bases; unmatched junction nucleotides: 15. The CDR3 loop spans 19 amino acids. CDR3 region: CASSQGESFSGRARNEQFF. The CDR3 nucleotides are TGCGCCAGCAGCCAAGGAGAATCCTTTAGCGGGAGGGCGAGGAATGAGCAGTTCTTC.

This clone was detected once. The chain is built from TRBV27 and TRBJ1-5; no clear D. V lost 2 bases and J lost 2, with 16 bases in between. Per germline, CDR1 MNHEY and CDR2 SMNVEV (reference sequence). The CDR3 runs to 17 residues. CDR3 DNA sequence: TGTGCCAGCAGTTTAAATGGCGCCCGGGGAGGCAATCAGCCCCAGCATTTT. Its protein product is CASSLNGARGGNQPQHF.

The chain's CDR3 is CASSQAQLSGNTIYF. CDR3 coding DNA: TGTGCCAGCAGCCAAGCGCAGTTATCTGGAAACACCATATATTTT. The rearrangement uses TRBV14 and TRBJ1-3, with no clear D. The CDR3 length is 15 residues. Trimming left V 1 base short and J 1 base short, with 8 bases between. CDR1 and CDR2 (germline): SGHDN, FVKESK.

This rearrangement joins TRBV7-9 to TRBJ1-2; TRBD1 agrees at 9 bases. Looked up from germline, CDR1 is SEHNR and CDR2 is FQNEAQ (reference sequence). Trimming at V came to 6 bases and at J to 3 bases, leaving 2 bases not matched to a gene. CDR3 length: 13 amino acids. This CDR3 is CASSRTGDYGYTF. The CDR3 DNA reads TGTGCCAGCAGTCGGACAGGGGACTATGGCTACACCTTC.

This rearrangement joins TRBV5-4 to TRBJ2-7, with 12 bases that match TRBD2. V lost 2 bases to trimming and J lost 0 bases; unmatched junction nucleotides: 6. The CDR3 is 17 residues long. Germline V gene sequence: CDR1 SGHNT, CDR2 YYREEE (reference sequence). The CDR3 reads CASSLLAGGNSSYEQYF. DNA for the CDR3: TGTGCCAGCAGCTTACTAGCGGGGGGAAACTCCTCCTACGAGCAGTACTTC. Using reference TRBV5-4 and TRBJ2-7 for the parts outside the CDR3, the full variable domain is ETGVTQSPTHLIKTRGQQVTLRCSSQSGHNTVSWYQQALGQGPQFIFQYYREEENGRGNFPPRFSGLQFPNYSSELNVNALELDDSALYLCASSLLAGGNSSYEQYFGPGTRLTVT.

The chain couples TRBV5-4 to TRBJ1-1; TRBD1 might be the D (5 bases). The CDR3 extends over 14 amino acids. Germline loops: CDR1 SGHNT, CDR2 YYREEE (reference sequence). The V end lost 0 bases, the J end lost 5 bases, and 11 bases lay between the germline ends. CDR3 bases: TGTGCCAGCAGCTTGGGTCGGGGGAAGACTGAAGCTTTCTTT. Translating gives CASSLGRGKTEAFF.

The table lists this clone with a count of one. This chain uses TRBV14 with TRBJ2-3; 7 bases line up with TRBD1. Trimming at V came to 4 bases and at J to 1 base, leaving 2 bases not matched to a gene. This CDR3 has 14 amino acids. Germline CDR1 is SGHDN and CDR2 is FVKESK. CDR3 loop: CASSLGQCTDTQYF. The CDR3 nucleotides are TGTGCCAGCAGCCTGGGACAGTGCACAGATACGCAGTATTTT.

V and J are TRBV5-1 and TRBJ2-7; 7 positions agree with TRBD2. The CDR3 loop spans 16 amino acids. Trimming removed 0 bases from V and 0 bases from J; junction bases left unmatched: 6. Germline lookup yields CDR1 SGHRS and CDR2 YFSETQ. DNA for the CDR3: TGCGCCAGCAGCTTGGGCGGGCGGGGGAGCTCCTACGAGCAGTACTTC. Encoded protein: CASSLGGRGSSYEQYF.

This clone has a single count. The V call is TRBV4-3, the J call TRBJ1-2; TRBD1 is a possible D gene (6 bases). The CDR3 loop spans 16 amino acids. Trimming removed 1 base at V and 5 bases at J, with 17 bases between. Germline V gives CDR1 LGHNA, CDR2 YSLEER. In DNA, the CDR3 is TGCGCCAGCAGCCAAGGTCGACAGGCAAGTTTTTATGGCTACACCTTC. This encodes CASSQGRQASFYGYTF.

V is TRBV18 and J is TRBJ1-2; TRBD1 matches at 12 bases. Trimming took 6 bases from V and 0 from J; bases not matched to a gene: 8. The CDR3 sequence is 17 residues long. Germline V gene lookup returns CDR1 KGHSH and CDR2 LQKENI. CDR3 sequence reads: CASSSGTGGLANYGYTF. DNA for the CDR3: TGTGCCAGCTCCTCCGGGACAGGGGGCCTCGCTAACTATGGCTACACCTTC. The full variable domain, completed using reference TRBV18 and TRBJ1-2, is NAGVMQNPRHLVRRRGQEARLRCSPMKGHSHVYWYRQLPEEGLKFMVYLQKENIIDESGMPKERFSAEFPKEGPSILRIQQVVRGDSAAYFCASSSGTGGLANYGYTFGSGTRLTVV.

The gene calls are TRBV5-1 and TRBJ1-4, with 7 nucleotides matching TRBD1. With V trimmed by 3 bases and J by 5 bases, 10 bases remained unmatched. The V gene's germline CDR1 is SGHRS and CDR2 YFSETQ. The CDR3 covers 16 residues. CDR3 nucleotides: TGCGCCAGCAGCTCTAGGCCGGGACAGAAGAATGAAAAACTGTTTTTT. Protein sequence: CASSSRPGQKNEKLFF.

This chain uses TRBV28 with TRBJ1-5; a weak D match, TRBD1 (5 bases). V was pared by 3 bases and J by 7 bases, with 10 bases between. The CDR3 has 13 amino acids. The germline CDR1 and CDR2 sequences are MDHEN and SYDVKM. The CDR3, as DNA: TGTGCCAGCAGTTTTAGGGGCTACCAGCCCCAGCATTTT. As protein: CASSFRGYQPQHF. Complete variable domain (other parts from reference TRBV28 and TRBJ1-5): DVKVTQSSRYLVKRTGEKVFLECVQDMDHENMFWYRQDPGLGLRLIYFSYDVKMKEKGDIPEGYSVSREKKERFSLILESASTNQTSMYLCASSFRGYQPQHFGDGTRLSIL.

The chain recombines TRBV5-4 with TRBJ2-5, with 7 bases that match TRBD1. From germline, CDR1 is SGHNT and CDR2 YYREEE (reference sequence). The V and J ends lost 2 bases and 4 bases, in that order; junction bases with no gene match: 14. This CDR3 contains 17 residues. CDR3 DNA sequence: TGTGCCAGCAGCTTCTTCCCGGGACAGACTCCCCTAGAGACCCAGTACTTC. It specifies CASSFFPGQTPLETQYF.

The V gene is TRBV5-6, the J gene TRBJ1-3; TRBD1 agrees at 7 bases. Trimming took 2 bases from V and 1 from J; bases not matched to a gene: 6. This CDR3 has 16 amino acids. Germline loops: CDR1 SGHDT, CDR2 YYEEEE. The CDR3: CASSFRDSVSGNTIYF. The DNA for the CDR3 is TGTGCCAGCAGCTTCCGGGACAGTGTTTCTGGAAACACCATATATTTT.

V gene TRBV28 combines with J gene TRBJ2-7, with 7 bases matching TRBD1. V was clipped by 5 bases and J by 0 bases; unmatched bases: 10. Per the germline V gene, CDR1 is MDHEN and CDR2 is SYDVKM. The CDR3 spans 16 residues. The CDR3, as DNA: TGTGCCAGCAGTACTCGAGACAGGGTCTACTCCTACGAGCAGTACTTC. Translation: CASSTRDRVYSYEQYF.

The V call is TRBV5-4, the J call TRBJ1-2; D unclear. V was shortened by 1 base and J by 8 bases, with 12 bases between the two germline ends. Per germline, CDR1 SGHNT and CDR2 YYREEE (reference sequence). There are 13 residues in the CDR3. The CDR3 reads CASSLSGREGYTF. The CDR3 nucleotides are TGTGCCAGCAGCTTGTCCGGGAGAGAAGGCTACACCTTC. The full variable domain, completed using reference TRBV5-4 and TRBJ1-2, is ETGVTQSPTHLIKTRGQQVTLRCSSQSGHNTVSWYQQALGQGPQFIFQYYREEENGRGNFPPRFSGLQFPNYSSELNVNALELDDSALYLCASSLSGREGYTFGSGTRLTVV.

The chain couples TRBV7-2 to TRBJ2-5, with 10 bases lining up with TRBD2. This CDR3 comprises 13 residues. After removal of 5 bases from V and 5 bases from J, the junction contained 2 bases not matched to a gene. The germline CDR1 and CDR2 sequences are SGHTA and FQGNSA. This chain's CDR3 is CASSHSGGETQYF. Here the CDR3 DNA reads TGTGCCAGCAGCCATAGCGGGGGGGAGACCCAGTACTTC.

This rearrangement joins TRBV14 to TRBJ2-7; 7 bases fit TRBD1. Germline V gene data show CDR1 as SGHDN and CDR2 as FVKESK. This CDR3 comprises 17 residues. V dropped 1 base and J dropped 0; count of bases not matched to a gene: 9. In DNA, the CDR3 is TGTGCCAGCAGCCAAGCTACAGGGGCTGTGAACTCCTACGAGCAGTACTTC. Translation gives CASSQATGAVNSYEQYF. The variable domain in full, completed from reference TRBV14 and TRBJ2-7, reads EAGVTQFPSHSVIEKGQTVTLRCDPISGHDNLYWYRRVMGKEIKFLLHFVKESKQDESGMPNNRFLAERTGGTYSTLKVQPAELEDSGVYFCASSQATGAVNSYEQYFGPGTRLTVT.

This sequence joins TRBV14 and TRBJ2-3; TRBD2 matches at 9 bases. Trimming at V came to 0 bases and at J to 2 bases, leaving 6 bases not matched to a gene. This CDR3 has 17 amino acids. Germline CDR1 and CDR2: SGHDN and FVKESK. The CDR3 protein is CASSQDGAGGSTDTQYF. CDR3 DNA: TGTGCCAGCAGCCAAGACGGGGCGGGAGGGTCCACAGATACGCAGTATTTT.